Listed below are T cell receptor beta chains from one sample, sequenced in a study of vaccination effects on CD4 cells after COVID-19. Generated by immunoSEQ multiplex PCR, the TCRdb table keeps only in-frame clones and is missing some. The table has 35,000 to 55,000 clones, approximately 77% seen once; the top ten hold under 30%. No antigen has been identified for these receptors. This specimen consisted of CD4+ T cells from PBMCs cultured with a peptide pool, obtained before COVID-19 vaccination. All receptors derive from a human donor who had a prior SARS-CoV-2 infection. The CDR3 runs from the conserved cysteine through the conserved F or W. D genes are given only for firm matches. Size is omitted from some rows. Given values are once, few, many or a class for expanded clones.

d_call | cdr3_length | clone_size | j_call | v_call | cdr3_nt | cdr3_aa
- | 15 | - | TRBJ2-7 | TRBV6-1 | TGTGCCAGCAGTGAATCTTTAGGACCGGCCTACGAGCAGTACTTC | CASSESLGPAYEQYF
TRBD1 | 15 | few | TRBJ2-2 | TRBV3-1/TRBV3-2 | TGTGCCAGCAGCCAAGTGACAGGGGGCTCCGGGGAGCTGTTTTTT | CASSQVTGGSGELFF
- | 13 | - | TRBJ2-3 | TRBV7-8 | TGTGCCAGCAGCCGCGACCGGACTATAAAGCAGTATTTT | CASSRDRTIKQYF
- | 16 | - | TRBJ2-6 | TRBV9 | TGTGCCAGCAGCGTAACGCCTCGGGGCTGGGCCAACGTCCTGACTTTC | CASSVTPRGWANVLTF
- | 14 | - | TRBJ1-1 | TRBV7-6 | TGTGCCAGCAGCTCCGCGATTTCACAGGGTGCCGCTTTCTTT | CASSSAISQGAAFF
TRBD2 | 15 | - | TRBJ2-1 | TRBV18 | TGTGCCAGCTCACCCTCGGGCGGGAGTATGGGTGAGCAGTTCTTC | CASSPSGGSMGEQFF
TRBD1 | 16 | - | TRBJ1-3 | TRBV2 | TGTGCCAGCACCAGGGCGGGACAGCTCTCTGGAAACACCATATATTTT | CASTRAGQLSGNTIYF
- | 15 | - | TRBJ1-2 | TRBV2 | TGTGCCAGCAGGGTATACAGCGAGGCCTACTATGGCTACACCTTC | CASRVYSEAYYGYTF
- | 11 | - | TRBJ1-2 | TRBV20-1 | TGCAGTGCTAAAATGGGGTATGGCTACACCTTC | CSAKMGYGYTF
- | 13 | few | TRBJ1-1 | TRBV3-1/TRBV3-2 | TGTGCCAGCAGCCCTGGACAGAACACTGAAGCTTTCTTT | CASSPGQNTEAFF
TRBD2 | 15 | once | TRBJ2-5 | TRBV5-4 | TGTGCCAGCAGCTCGGGACTACCCGTGCAAGAGACCCAGTACTTC | CASSSGLPVQETQYF
- | 11 | - | TRBJ2-7 | TRBV6-4 | TGTGCCAGCAACGCGGCCGGCGAGCAGTACTTC | CASNAAGEQYF
- | 11 | - | TRBJ2-1 | TRBV7-3 | TGTGCCAGCAGCTCAGGGGCGCGCCAGTTCTTC | CASSSGARQFF
- | 18 | - | TRBJ2-1 | TRBV4-2 | TGTGCCAGCAGCCCCCTGAAGGGTGGAGGGGTTTACAACAATGAGCAGTTCTTC | CASSPLKGGGVYNNEQFF
TRBD2 | 16 | - | TRBJ2-3 | TRBV11-2 | TGTGCCAGCAGCTTTCGTCTAGCGGGGAGCACAGATACGCAGTATTTT | CASSFRLAGSTDTQYF
- | 14 | once | TRBJ1-2 | TRBV30 | TGTGCCGGGAGGACCGCCAGCCCTAACTATGGCTACACCTTC | CAGRTASPNYGYTF
TRBD2 | 15 | - | TRBJ2-1 | TRBV16 | TGTGCCAGCAGCCAATCGAGCGGGGGGACCAATGAGCAGTTCTTC | CASSQSSGGTNEQFF
- | 16 | once | TRBJ1-6 | TRBV6-5 | TGTGCCAGCAGTTACTCGGTGGCACTTAATAATTCACCCCTCCACTTT | CASSYSVALNNSPLHF
TRBD1 | 15 | - | TRBJ2-1 | TRBV5-1 | TGCGCCAGCAGCTCCGGGACAGGCTCCTACAATGAGCAGTTCTTC | CASSSGTGSYNEQFF
TRBD2 | 14 | - | TRBJ2-5 | TRBV2 | TGTGCCAGCAGAGGAGGACTAGCGGGGGCGACCCAGTACTTC | CASRGGLAGATQYF
TRBD1 | 15 | few | TRBJ1-5 | TRBV19 | TGTGCCAGTAGTATGGTCCGGACAGGTAATCAGCCCCAGCATTTT | CASSMVRTGNQPQHF
- | 13 | - | TRBJ2-1 | TRBV6-6 | TGTGCCAGCAGATTAGACGACCACAATGAGCAGTTCTTC | CASRLDDHNEQFF
- | 16 | - | TRBJ2-6 | TRBV7-8 | TGTGCCAGCAGCTCCAGAAGAATTACTGGGGCCAACGTCCTGACTTTC | CASSSRRITGANVLTF
- | 19 | - | TRBJ2-3 | TRBV6-2/TRBV6-3 | TGTGCCAGCAGTTACTGGGGCCTCTCTAGGGATGGCCCCCCAGATACGCAGTATTTT | CASSYWGLSRDGPPDTQYF
TRBD1 | 14 | - | TRBJ2-1 | TRBV30 | TGTGCCTGGGATGGACAGGTCGGGGCCGGTGAGCAGTTCTTC | CAWDGQVGAGEQFF
- | 14 | many | TRBJ2-7 | TRBV19 | TGTGCCAGTAGACGTCGGGGGAGTGGAAACGAGCAGTACTTC | CASRRRGSGNEQYF
TRBD2 | 16 | - | TRBJ2-2 | TRBV7-9 | TGTGCCAGCAGCTTAGGGACTAGCGGGAACACCGGGGAGCTGTTTTTT | CASSLGTSGNTGELFF
TRBD1 | 14 | few | TRBJ2-5 | TRBV5-6 | TGTGCCAGCAGCCCACAGGGGGTCCAAGAGACCCAGTACTTC | CASSPQGVQETQYF
TRBD2 | 15 | - | TRBJ2-5 | TRBV5-1 | TGCGCCAGCAGCTTGTGGGCGGGAGCGCAAGAGACCCAGTACTTC | CASSLWAGAQETQYF